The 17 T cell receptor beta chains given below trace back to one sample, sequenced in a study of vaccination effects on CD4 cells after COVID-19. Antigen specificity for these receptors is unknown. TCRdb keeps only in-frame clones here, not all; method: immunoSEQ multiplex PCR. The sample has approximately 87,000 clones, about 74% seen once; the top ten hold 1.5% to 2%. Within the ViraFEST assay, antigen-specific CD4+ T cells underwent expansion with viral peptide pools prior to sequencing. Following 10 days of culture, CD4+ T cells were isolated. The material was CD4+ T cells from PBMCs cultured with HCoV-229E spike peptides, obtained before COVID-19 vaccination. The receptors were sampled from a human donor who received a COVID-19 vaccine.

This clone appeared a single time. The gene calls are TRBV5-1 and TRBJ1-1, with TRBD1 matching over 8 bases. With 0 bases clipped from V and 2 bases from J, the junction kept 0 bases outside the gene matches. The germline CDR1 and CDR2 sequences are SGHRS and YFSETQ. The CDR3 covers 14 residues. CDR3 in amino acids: CASSLAGGNTEAFF. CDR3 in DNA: TGCGCCAGCAGCTTGGCAGGGGGCAACACTGAAGCTTTCTTT.

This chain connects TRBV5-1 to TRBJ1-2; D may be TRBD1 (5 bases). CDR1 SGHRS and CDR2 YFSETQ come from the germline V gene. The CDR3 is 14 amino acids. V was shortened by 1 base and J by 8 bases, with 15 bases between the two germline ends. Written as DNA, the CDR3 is TGCGCCAGCAGCTTGATTGGGCCAGGGTACGGCTACACCTTC. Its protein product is CASSLIGPGYGYTF.

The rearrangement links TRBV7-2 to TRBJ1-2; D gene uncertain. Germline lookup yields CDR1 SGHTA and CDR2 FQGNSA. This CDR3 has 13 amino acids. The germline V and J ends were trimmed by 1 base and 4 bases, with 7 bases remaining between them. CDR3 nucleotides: TGTGCCAGCAGCTTAGGGGTACTCTATGGCTACACCTTC. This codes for CASSLGVLYGYTF.

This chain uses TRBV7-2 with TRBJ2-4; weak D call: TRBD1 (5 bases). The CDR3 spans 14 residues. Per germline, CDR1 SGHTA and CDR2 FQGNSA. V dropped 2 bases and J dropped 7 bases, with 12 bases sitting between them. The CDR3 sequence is CASSLKGAGNIQYF. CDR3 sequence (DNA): TGTGCCAGCAGCTTAAAAGGGGCTGGGAACATTCAGTACTTC.

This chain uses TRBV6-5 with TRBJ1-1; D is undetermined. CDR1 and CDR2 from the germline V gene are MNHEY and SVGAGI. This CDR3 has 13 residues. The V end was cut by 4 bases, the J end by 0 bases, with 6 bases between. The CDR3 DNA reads TGTGCCAGCAGTTCCCGACTGAACACTGAAGCTTTCTTT. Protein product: CASSSRLNTEAFF.

CDR3 residues: CASSEGLSYNSPLHF. CDR3 nucleotides: TGTGCCAGCAGTGAAGGCCTCTCCTATAATTCACCCCTCCACTTT. The chain recombines TRBV6-1 with TRBJ1-6; D is unclear. CDR3 size: 15 residues. CDR1 and CDR2 (germline): MNHNS, SASEGT. Trimming stripped 1 base from V and 0 bases from J, with 4 bases between.

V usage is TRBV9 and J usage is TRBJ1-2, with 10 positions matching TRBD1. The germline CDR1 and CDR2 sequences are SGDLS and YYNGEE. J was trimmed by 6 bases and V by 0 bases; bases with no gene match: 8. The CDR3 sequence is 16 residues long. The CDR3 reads CASSVVSGTGADGYTF. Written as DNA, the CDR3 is TGTGCCAGCAGCGTAGTTAGCGGGACAGGGGCGGATGGCTACACCTTC.

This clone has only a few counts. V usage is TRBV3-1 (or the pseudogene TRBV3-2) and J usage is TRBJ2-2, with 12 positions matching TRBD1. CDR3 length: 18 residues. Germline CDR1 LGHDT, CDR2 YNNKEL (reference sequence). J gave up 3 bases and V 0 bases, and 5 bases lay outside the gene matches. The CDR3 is CASSQDGGQGAHTGELFF. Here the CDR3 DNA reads TGTGCCAGCAGCCAAGATGGGGGACAGGGGGCCCACACCGGGGAGCTGTTTTTT.

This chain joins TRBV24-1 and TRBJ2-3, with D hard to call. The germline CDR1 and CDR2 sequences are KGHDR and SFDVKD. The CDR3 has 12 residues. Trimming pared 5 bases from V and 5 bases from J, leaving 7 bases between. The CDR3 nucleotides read TGTGCCACCAGTGGGCAAAAAGATACGCAGTATTTT. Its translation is CATSGQKDTQYF.

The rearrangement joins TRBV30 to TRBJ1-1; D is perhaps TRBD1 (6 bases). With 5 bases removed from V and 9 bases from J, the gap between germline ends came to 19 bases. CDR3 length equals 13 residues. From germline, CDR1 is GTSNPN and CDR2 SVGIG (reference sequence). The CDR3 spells CAWGGHRYAKAFF. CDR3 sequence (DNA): TGTGCCTGGGGGGGCCACCGCTATGCCAAAGCTTTCTTT.

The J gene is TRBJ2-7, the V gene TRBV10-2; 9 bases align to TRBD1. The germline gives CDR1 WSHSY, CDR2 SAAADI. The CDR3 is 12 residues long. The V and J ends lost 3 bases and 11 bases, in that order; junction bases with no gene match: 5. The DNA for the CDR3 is TGCGCCAGCAGTGAAACAGGGGGCTCGGAGTACGTC. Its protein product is CASSETGGSEYV.

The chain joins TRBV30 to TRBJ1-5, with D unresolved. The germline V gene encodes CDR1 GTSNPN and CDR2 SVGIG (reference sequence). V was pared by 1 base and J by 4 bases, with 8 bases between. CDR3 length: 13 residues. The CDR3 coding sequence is TGTGCCTGGAGTGACAGCTTTAATCAGCCCCAGCATTTT. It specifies CAWSDSFNQPQHF.

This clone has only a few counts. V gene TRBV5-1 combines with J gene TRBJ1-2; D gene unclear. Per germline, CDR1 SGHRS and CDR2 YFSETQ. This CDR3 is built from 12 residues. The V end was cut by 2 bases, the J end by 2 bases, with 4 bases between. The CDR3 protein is CASSLGNYGYTF. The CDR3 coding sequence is TGCGCCAGCAGCTTAGGGAACTATGGCTACACCTTC.

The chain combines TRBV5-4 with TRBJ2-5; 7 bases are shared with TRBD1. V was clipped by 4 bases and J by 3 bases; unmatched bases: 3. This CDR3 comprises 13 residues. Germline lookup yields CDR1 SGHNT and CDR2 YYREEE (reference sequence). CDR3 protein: CASSQDRKETQYF. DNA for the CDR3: TGTGCCAGCAGCCAGGACAGGAAAGAGACCCAGTACTTC.

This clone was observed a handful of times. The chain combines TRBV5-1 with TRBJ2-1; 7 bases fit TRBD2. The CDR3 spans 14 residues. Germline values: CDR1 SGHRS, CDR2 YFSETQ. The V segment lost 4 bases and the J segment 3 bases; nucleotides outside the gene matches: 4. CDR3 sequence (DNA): TGCGCCAGCAGCGGGTGGGGGGGCTACAATGAGCAGTTCTTC. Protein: CASSGWGGYNEQFF.

The CDR3 DNA reads as TGTGCCAGCAGCTTAGCCCCAGGGCGGGGTTATGGCTACACCTTC. It specifies CASSLAPGRGYGYTF. The genes are TRBV7-9 and TRBJ1-2; a weak D match, TRBD1 (5 bases). This CDR3 has 15 amino acids. CDR1 is SEHNR and CDR2 is FQNEAQ in the germline V gene (reference sequence). V lost 0 bases to trimming and J lost 5 bases, with 13 bases between them.

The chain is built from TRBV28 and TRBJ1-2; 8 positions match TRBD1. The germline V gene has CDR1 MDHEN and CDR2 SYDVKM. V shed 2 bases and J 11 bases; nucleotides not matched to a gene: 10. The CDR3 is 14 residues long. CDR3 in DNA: TGTGCCAGCAGTTTAGGTCGGGCAGGGGGCGGGTACACCTTC. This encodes CASSLGRAGGGYTF.